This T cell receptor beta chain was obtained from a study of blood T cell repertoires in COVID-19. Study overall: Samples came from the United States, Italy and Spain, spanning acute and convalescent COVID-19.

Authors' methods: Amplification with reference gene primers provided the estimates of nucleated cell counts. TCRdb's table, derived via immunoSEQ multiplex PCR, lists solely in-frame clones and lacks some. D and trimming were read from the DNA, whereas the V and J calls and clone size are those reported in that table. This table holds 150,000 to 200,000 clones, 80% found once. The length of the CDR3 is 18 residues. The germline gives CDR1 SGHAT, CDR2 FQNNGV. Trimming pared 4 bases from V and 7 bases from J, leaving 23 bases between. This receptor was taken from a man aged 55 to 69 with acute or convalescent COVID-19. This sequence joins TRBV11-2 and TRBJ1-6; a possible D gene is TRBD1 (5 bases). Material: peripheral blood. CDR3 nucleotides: TGTGCCAGCAGCTCTATCGCCCTCTCGACAGAAGAAAATTCACCCCTCCACTTT. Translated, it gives CASSSIALSTEENSPLHF.